This is a list of T cell receptor beta chains from one sample in a study of CXCR3-negative and CXCR3-positive naive CD8 T cells. For each CDR3 protein, TCRdb gives one entry from its re-call of the 5' RACE reads, without DNA. In total, the table holds 150,000 or so distinct CDR3 sequences. The sequenced sample consisted of naive CXCR3+ CD8+ T cells from blood. The receptors shown here come from a human donor in good health. Some clones in this sample may be carry-over from other donors' samples. Both conserved end residues are part of each CDR3.

cdr3_aa	v_call	j_call
CARGPAGKFHEQYF	TRBV5-1	TRBJ2-7
CASSSGGAYEQYF	TRBV13	TRBJ2-7
CASSLSGRASGEQYF	TRBV28	TRBJ2-7
CASSYGTGSSYEQYF	TRBV28	TRBJ2-7
CASSYPTGAGNTIYF	TRBV6-6	TRBJ1-3
CAREYSRRLCTDTQYF	TRBV28	TRBJ2-3
CASSQNGYSYNEQFF	TRBV5-1	TRBJ2-1
CASSFLAGRQSTDTQYF	TRBV5-1	TRBJ2-3
CASSFGQVDEQYF	TRBV5-6	TRBJ2-7
CSVDPGGAKDGYTF	TRBV29-1	TRBJ1-2
CASRYTGGFGYTF	TRBV28	TRBJ1-2
CASSPGTGGTFEKLFF	TRBV6-5	TRBJ1-4
CSAPASGSSYNEQFF	TRBV29-1	TRBJ2-1
CASSLTGHNNEQFF	TRBV12-3/TRBV12-4	TRBJ2-1
CASSPKGGAGVYNEQFF	TRBV3-1	TRBJ2-1
CASSYGVGSYNEQFF	TRBV6-2/TRBV6-3	TRBJ2-1
CASSFREEPYEQYF	TRBV7-9	TRBJ2-7
CSVEDRANGYTF	TRBV29-1	TRBJ1-2
CSAPTTLVADTEAFF	TRBV20-1	TRBJ1-1
CASSLRGYTGELFF	TRBV7-3	TRBJ2-2
CASSTKDRGYGYTF	TRBV21-1	TRBJ1-2
CASSFPGPNQPQHF	TRBV7-9	TRBJ1-5
CASSGSGSFTDTQYF	TRBV12-3/TRBV12-4	TRBJ2-3
CASSPGITEAFF	TRBV10-2	TRBJ1-1
CASSSRGGLAGAHEQYF	TRBV28	TRBJ2-7
CASSRTSGDNEQFF	TRBV5-5	TRBJ2-1
CSARDRQVNTEAFF	TRBV20-1	TRBJ1-1
CASSLAGGRPQHF	TRBV12-3/TRBV12-4	TRBJ1-5
CASSWGFILNVGELFF	TRBV19	TRBJ2-2
CSVQGIMNTEAFF	TRBV29-1	TRBJ1-1
CASSFSRVAGEYAETQYF	TRBV7-6	TRBJ2-5
CASSLRDRVSEQYF	TRBV28	TRBJ2-7
CANSHGSSGYTF	TRBV11-2	TRBJ1-2
CASSTKGQIDTEAFF	TRBV13	TRBJ1-1
CASTSGGPATDTQYF	TRBV6-5	TRBJ2-3
CASSQFRAGTGYYGYTF	TRBV4-1	TRBJ1-2
CASSQTEGTQYF	TRBV7-3	TRBJ2-3
CASRLRGRETQYF	TRBV10-1	TRBJ2-5
CASLSGRGHYEQYF	TRBV6-2/TRBV6-3	TRBJ2-7
CAWTDRDRQNYEQYF	TRBV30	TRBJ2-7
CSVEDWDRQADTQYF	TRBV29-1	TRBJ2-3
CASSSLIAGGAREQYF	TRBV7-9	TRBJ2-7
CASRLSGESYEQYF	TRBV14	TRBJ2-7
CSVGDRGLRTEAFF	TRBV29-1	TRBJ1-1
CASRTLEEYNEQFF	TRBV28	TRBJ2-1
CASSMGAENTEAFF	TRBV13	TRBJ1-1
CASSQDWAVVGGGAEEQFF	TRBV4-3	TRBJ2-1
CASSFVERNYNEQFF	TRBV28	TRBJ2-1